Listed here is a single T cell receptor beta chain. The entry originates in a study of T cell changes during pregnancy in multiple sclerosis. CDR1 is SGHRS and CDR2 is YFSETQ in the germline V gene. J was trimmed by 4 bases and V by 0 bases; bases with no gene match: 7. The CDR3 sequence is 16 residues long. Clones were sequenced by immunoSEQ multiplex PCR, and TCRdb holds only the in-frame ones, with some missing. The table has about 50,000 clones, 80% to 95% seen once. The source of this sequence is a female donor in good health, enrolled as a control in a pregnancy study. This chain uses TRBV5-1 with TRBJ2-3; 8 positions agree with TRBD1. The input for sequencing was CD4+ T cells from peripheral blood mononuclear cells, taken after pregnancy. The CDR3 DNA follows: TGCGCCAGCAGCTTGGGGACAGGGTGGTACGCAGATACGCAGTATTTT. Translated, it gives CASSLGTGWYADTQYF.